This T cell receptor (beta chain) was sequenced during a study of control samples from healthy donors and cancer patients. Sequencing used immunoSEQ multiplex PCR; TCRdb keeps in-frame clones, though not all of them. The data contain 100,000 to 150,000 clones, 92% of them singletons. The germline V and J ends were trimmed by 2 bases and 9 bases, with 14 bases remaining between them. This CDR3 has 14 residues. Germline-derived CDR1 and CDR2 are SEHNR and FQNEAQ (reference sequence). The sample consisted of blood. The TCR originated in a woman aged 45-65 years in good health. The rearrangement uses TRBV7-9 and TRBJ2-1; perhaps D is TRBD1 or TRBD2 (5 bases each). CDR3 residues: CASSLFSGGGEQFF. The DNA for the CDR3 is TGTGCCAGCAGCTTATTTAGTGGTGGGGGTGAGCAGTTCTTC.